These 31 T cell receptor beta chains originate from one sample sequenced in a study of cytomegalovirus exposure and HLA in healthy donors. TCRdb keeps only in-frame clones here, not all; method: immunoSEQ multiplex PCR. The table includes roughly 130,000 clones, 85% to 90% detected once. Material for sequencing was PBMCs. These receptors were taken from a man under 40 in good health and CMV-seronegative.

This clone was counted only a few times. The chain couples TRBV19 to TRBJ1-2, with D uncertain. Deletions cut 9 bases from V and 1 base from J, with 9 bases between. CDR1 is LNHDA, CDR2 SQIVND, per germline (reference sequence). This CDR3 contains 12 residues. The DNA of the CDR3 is TGTGCCAGCCGACTGGATAACTATGGCTACACCTTC. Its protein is CASRLDNYGYTF. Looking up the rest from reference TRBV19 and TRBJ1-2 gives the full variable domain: DGGITQSPKYLFRKEGQNVTLSCEQNLNHDAMYWYRQDPGQGLRLIYYSQIVNDFQKGDIAEGYSVSREKKESFPLTVTSAQKNPTAFYLCASRLDNYGYTFGSGTRLTVV.

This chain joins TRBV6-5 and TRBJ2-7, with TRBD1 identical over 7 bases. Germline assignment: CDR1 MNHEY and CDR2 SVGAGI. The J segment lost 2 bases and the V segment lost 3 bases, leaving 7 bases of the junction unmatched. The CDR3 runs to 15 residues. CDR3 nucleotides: TGTGCCAGCAGTTATGAGCGGACAGGACCCTACGAGCAGTACTTC. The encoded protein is CASSYERTGPYEQYF.

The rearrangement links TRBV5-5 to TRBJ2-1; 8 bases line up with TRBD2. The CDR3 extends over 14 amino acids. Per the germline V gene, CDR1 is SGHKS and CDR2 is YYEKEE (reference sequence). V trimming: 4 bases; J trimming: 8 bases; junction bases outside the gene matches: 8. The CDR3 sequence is CASSRVEAGDEQFF. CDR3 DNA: TGTGCCAGCAGCCGAGTAGAAGCGGGAGATGAGCAGTTCTTC.

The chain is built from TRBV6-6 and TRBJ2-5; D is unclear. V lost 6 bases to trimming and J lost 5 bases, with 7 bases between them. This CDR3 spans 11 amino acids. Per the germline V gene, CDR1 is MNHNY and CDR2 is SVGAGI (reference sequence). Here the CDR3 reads CASSPRETQYF. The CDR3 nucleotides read TGTGCCAGCAGCCCCCGGGAGACCCAGTACTTC.

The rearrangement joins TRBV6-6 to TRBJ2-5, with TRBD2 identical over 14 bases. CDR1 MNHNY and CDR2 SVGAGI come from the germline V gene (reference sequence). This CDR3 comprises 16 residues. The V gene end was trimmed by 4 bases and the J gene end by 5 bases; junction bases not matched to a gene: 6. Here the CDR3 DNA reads TGTGCCAGCAGTTTCGCCGGGACTAGCGGGAGTGAGACCCAGTACTTC. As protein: CASSFAGTSGSETQYF.

CDR3 DNA sequence: TGTGCCAGCAGCCCCGGACTAGCTAAGGTCTTCTACGAGCAGTACTTC. It specifies CASSPGLAKVFYEQYF. The chain carries TRBV5-6 and TRBJ2-7; 8 nucleotides align to TRBD2. The CDR3 spans 16 residues. V shed 4 bases and J 3 bases; nucleotides not matched to a gene: 12. Germline V lookup: CDR1 SGHDT, CDR2 YYEEEE.

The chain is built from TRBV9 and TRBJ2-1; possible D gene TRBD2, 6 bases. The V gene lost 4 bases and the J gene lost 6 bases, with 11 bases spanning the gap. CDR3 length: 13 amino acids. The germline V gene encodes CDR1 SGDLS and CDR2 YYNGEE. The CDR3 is CASSWGGINEQFF. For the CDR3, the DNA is TGTGCCAGCAGCTGGGGAGGAATCAATGAGCAGTTCTTC.

In DNA, the CDR3 is TGCAGCGTGCGGGGCGTACAGGGGGACTTTACTGAAGCTTTCTTT. Its translation is CSVRGVQGDFTEAFF. This chain uses TRBV29-1 with TRBJ1-1, with TRBD1 matching 8 bases. V was pared by 6 bases and J by 5 bases, with 14 bases of the junction left unmatched. The CDR3 spans 15 residues. The germline V gene encodes CDR1 SQVTM and CDR2 ANQGSEA.

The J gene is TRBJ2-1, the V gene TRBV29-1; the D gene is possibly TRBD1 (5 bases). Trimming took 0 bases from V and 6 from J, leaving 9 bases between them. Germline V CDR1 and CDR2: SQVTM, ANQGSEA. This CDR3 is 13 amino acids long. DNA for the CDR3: TGCAGCGTTGAAGATGCCAGGGCCAATGAGCAGTTCTTC. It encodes CSVEDARANEQFF.

The CDR3 bases are TGCGCCAGCAGCCCCGGGACACAGAACACTGAAGCTTTCTTT. It specifies CASSPGTQNTEAFF. The chain links TRBV5-1 to TRBJ1-1; D may be TRBD1 (6 bases). V lost 4 bases to trimming and J lost 1 base, with 11 bases between them. Germline CDR1 is SGHRS and CDR2 is YFSETQ. This CDR3 comprises 14 residues.

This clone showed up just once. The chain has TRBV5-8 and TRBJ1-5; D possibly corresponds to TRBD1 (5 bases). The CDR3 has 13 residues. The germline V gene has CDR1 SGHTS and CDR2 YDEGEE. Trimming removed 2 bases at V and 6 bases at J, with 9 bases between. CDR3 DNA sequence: TGTGCCAGCAGCTTTCAGGGTATTCAGCCCCAGCATTTT. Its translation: CASSFQGIQPQHF.

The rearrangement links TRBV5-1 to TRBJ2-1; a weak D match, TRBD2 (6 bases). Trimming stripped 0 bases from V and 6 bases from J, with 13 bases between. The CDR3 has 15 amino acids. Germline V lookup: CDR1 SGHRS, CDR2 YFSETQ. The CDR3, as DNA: TGCGCCAGCAGCTTGGATCCGGGAGTCGGCAATGAGCAGTTCTTC. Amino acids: CASSLDPGVGNEQFF. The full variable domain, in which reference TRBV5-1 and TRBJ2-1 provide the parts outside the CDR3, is KAGVTQTPRYLIKTRGQQVTLSCSPISGHRSVSWYQQTPGQGLQFLFEYFSETQRNKGNFPGRFSGRQFSNSRSEMNVSTLELGDSALYLCASSLDPGVGNEQFFGPGTRLTVL.

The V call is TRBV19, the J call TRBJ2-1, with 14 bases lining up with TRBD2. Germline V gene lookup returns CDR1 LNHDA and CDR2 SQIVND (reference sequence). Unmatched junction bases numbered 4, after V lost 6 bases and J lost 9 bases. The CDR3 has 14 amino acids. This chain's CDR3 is CASSRLAGGPEQFF. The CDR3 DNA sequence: TGTGCCAGTAGCCGACTAGCGGGAGGGCCTGAGCAGTTCTTC. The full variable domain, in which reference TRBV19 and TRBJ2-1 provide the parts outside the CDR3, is DGGITQSPKYLFRKEGQNVTLSCEQNLNHDAMYWYRQDPGQGLRLIYYSQIVNDFQKGDIAEGYSVSREKKESFPLTVTSAQKNPTAFYLCASSRLAGGPEQFFGPGTRLTVL.

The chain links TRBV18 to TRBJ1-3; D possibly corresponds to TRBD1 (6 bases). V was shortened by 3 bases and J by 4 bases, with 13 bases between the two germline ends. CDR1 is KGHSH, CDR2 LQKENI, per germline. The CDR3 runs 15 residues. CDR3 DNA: TGTGCCAGCTCACCCCGGGACACGGGAGGAAACACCATATATTTT. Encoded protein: CASSPRDTGGNTIYF. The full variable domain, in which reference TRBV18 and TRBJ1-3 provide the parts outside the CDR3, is NAGVMQNPRHLVRRRGQEARLRCSPMKGHSHVYWYRQLPEEGLKFMVYLQKENIIDESGMPKERFSAEFPKEGPSILRIQQVVRGDSAAYFCASSPRDTGGNTIYFGEGSWLTVV.

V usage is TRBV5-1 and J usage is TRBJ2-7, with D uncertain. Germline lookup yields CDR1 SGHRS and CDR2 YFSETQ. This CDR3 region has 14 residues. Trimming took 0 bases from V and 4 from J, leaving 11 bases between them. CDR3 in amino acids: CASSLAFSLYEQYF. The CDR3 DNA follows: TGCGCCAGCAGCTTGGCCTTCTCCCTTTACGAGCAGTACTTC.

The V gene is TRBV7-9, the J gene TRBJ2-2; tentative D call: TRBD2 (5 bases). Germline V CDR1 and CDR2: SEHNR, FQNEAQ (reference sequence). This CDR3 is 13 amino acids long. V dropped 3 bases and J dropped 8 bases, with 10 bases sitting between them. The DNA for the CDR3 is TGTGCCAGCAGCTTCGAGGGATGGGGGGAGCTGTTTTTT. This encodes CASSFEGWGELFF. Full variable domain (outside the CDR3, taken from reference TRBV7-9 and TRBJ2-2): DTGVSQNPRHKITKRGQNVTFRCDPISEHNRLYWYRQTLGQGPEFLTYFQNEAQLEKSRLLSDRFSAERPKGSFSTLEIQRTEQGDSAMYLCASSFEGWGELFFGEGSRLTVL.

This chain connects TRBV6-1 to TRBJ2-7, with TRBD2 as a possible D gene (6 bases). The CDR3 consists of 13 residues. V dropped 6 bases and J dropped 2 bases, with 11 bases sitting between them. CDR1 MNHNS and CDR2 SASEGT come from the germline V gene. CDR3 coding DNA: TGTGCCAGCAGGGACGGAGGGACCTACGAGCAGTACTTC. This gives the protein CASRDGGTYEQYF.

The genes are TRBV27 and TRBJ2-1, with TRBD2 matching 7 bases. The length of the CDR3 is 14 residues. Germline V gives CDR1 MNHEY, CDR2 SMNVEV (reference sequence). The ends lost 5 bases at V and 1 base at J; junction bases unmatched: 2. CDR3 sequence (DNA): TGTGCCAGCAGTGGACTAGTTTCCTACAATGAGCAGTTCTTC. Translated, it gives CASSGLVSYNEQFF.

The CDR3 loop is CASSPGIYNSPLHF. The CDR3 DNA sequence: TGTGCCAGCAGCCCCGGGATTTATAATTCACCCCTCCACTTT. The rearrangement links TRBV6-5 to TRBJ1-6; no definite D call. The germline gives CDR1 MNHEY, CDR2 SVGAGI. CDR3 length: 14 residues. V lost 6 bases, J lost 4 bases, and 10 bases lay in between.

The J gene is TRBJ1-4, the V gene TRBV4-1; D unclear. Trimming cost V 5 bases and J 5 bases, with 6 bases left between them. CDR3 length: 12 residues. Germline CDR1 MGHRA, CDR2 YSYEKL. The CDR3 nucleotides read TGCGCCAGCAGCAGAGAGAATGAAAAACTGTTTTTT. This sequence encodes CASSRENEKLFF.

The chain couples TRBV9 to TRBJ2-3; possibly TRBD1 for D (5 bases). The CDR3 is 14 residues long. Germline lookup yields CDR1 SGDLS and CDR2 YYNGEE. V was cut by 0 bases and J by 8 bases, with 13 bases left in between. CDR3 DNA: TGTGCCAGCAGCGTAGCTAACCTAGGGGCTACGCAGTATTTT. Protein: CASSVANLGATQYF.

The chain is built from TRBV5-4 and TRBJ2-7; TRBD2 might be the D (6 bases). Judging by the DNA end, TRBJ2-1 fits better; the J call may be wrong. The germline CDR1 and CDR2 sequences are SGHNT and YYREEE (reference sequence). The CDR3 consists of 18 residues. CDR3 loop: CASSSARAGRSSYNEQFF. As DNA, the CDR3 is TGTGCCAGCAGCTCGGCGCGGGCGGGACGGAGCTCCTACAATGAGCAGTTCTTC.

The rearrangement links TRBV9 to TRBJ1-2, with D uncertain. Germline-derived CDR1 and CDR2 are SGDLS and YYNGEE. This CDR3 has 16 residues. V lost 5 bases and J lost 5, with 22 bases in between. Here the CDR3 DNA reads TGTGCCAGCAGTTCCCCCGGGCGGGAGAGAACGTATGGCTACACCTTC. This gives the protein CASSSPGRERTYGYTF.

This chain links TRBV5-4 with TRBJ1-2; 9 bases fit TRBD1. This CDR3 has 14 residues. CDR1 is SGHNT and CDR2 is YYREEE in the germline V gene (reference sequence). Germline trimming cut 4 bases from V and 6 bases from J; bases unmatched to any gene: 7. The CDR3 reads CASSGRTGVDGYTF. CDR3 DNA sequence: TGTGCCAGCAGCGGACGGACAGGGGTAGATGGCTACACCTTC.

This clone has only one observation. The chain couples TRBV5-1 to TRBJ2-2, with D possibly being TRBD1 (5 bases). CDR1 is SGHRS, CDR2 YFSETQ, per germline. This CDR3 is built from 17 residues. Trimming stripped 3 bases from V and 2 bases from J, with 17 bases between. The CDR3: CASSSLPETANTGELFF. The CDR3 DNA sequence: TGCGCCAGCAGCTCGCTACCGGAGACAGCTAACACCGGGGAGCTGTTTTTT.

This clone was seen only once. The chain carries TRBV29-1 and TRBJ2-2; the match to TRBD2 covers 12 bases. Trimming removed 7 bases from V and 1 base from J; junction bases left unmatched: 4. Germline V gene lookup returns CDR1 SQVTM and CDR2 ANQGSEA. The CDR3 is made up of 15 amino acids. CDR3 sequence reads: CSAKLAGGNTGELFF. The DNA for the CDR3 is TGCAGCGCCAAACTAGCGGGGGGGAACACCGGGGAGCTGTTTTTT.

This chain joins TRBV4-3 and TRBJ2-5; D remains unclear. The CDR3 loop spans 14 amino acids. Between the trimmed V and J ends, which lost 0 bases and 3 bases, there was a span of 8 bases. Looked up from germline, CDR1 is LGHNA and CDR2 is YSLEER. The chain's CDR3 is CASSQEAREETQYF. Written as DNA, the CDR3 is TGCGCCAGCAGCCAAGAGGCCCGGGAAGAGACCCAGTACTTC.

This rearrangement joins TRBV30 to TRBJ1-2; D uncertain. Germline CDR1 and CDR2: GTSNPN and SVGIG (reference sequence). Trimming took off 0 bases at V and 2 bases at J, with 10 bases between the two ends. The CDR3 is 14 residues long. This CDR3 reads CAWSVLGGNYGYTF. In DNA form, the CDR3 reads TGTGCCTGGAGTGTACTCGGCGGGAACTATGGCTACACCTTC.

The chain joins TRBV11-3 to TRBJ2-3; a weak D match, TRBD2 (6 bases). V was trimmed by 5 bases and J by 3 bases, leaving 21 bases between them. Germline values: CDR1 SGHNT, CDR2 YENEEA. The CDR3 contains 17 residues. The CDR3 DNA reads TGTGCCAGCAGCACAACCCCCACCGGGAGCTATACAGATACGCAGTATTTT. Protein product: CASSTTPTGSYTDTQYF.

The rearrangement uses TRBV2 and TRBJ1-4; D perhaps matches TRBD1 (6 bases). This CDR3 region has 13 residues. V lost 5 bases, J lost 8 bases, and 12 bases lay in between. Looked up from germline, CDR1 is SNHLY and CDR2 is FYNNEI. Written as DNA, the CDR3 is TGTGCCAGCAGTCGGCAGGGGAAGGAAAAACTGTTTTTT. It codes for CASSRQGKEKLFF. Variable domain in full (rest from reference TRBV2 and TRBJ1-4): EPEVTQTPSHQVTQMGQEVILRCVPISNHLYFYWYRQILGQKVEFLVSFYNNEISEKSEIFDDQFSVERPDGSNFTLKIRSTKLEDSAMYFCASSRQGKEKLFFGSGTQLSVL.

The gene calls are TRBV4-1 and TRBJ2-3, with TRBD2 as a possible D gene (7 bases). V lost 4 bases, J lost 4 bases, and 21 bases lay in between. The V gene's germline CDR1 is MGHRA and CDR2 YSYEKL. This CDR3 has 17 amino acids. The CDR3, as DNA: TGCGCCAGCAGCCGTAAGGAGGGGGAGGGGTGGTCAGATACGCAGTATTTT. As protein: CASSRKEGEGWSDTQYF.